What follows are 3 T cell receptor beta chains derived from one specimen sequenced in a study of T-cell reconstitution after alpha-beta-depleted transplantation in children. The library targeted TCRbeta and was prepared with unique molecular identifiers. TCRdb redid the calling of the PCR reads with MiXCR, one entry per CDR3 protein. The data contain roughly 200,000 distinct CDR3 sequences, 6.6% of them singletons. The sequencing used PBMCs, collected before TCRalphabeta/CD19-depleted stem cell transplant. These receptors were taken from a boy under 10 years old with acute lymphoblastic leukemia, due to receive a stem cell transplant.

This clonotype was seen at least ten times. CDR3 protein: CASSPAGRGTGELFF. The CDR3 DNA follows: TGTGCCAGCAGCCCCGCAGGGAGGGGCACCGGGGAGCTGTTTTTT. The chain employs TRBV12-3 or TRBV12-4 and TRBJ2-2; 7 bases align to TRBD2. The CDR3 runs 15 residues. The junction had 8 bases not matched to a gene; V was cut back by 6 bases and J by 4 bases.

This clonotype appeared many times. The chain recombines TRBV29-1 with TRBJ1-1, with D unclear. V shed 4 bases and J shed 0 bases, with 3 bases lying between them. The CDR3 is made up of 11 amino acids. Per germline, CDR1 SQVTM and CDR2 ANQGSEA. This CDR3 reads CSVGVNTEAFF. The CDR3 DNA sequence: TGCAGCGTTGGGGTGAACACTGAAGCTTTCTTT.

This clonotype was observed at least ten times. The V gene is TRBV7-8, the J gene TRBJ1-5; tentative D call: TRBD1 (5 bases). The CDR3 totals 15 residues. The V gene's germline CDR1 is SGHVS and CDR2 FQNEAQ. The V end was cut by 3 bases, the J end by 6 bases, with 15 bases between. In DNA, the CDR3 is TGTGCCAGCAGCTTTAGGGGAGGTCTCAGTCAGCCCCAGCATTTT. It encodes CASSFRGGLSQPQHF.